This T cell receptor (beta chain) emerged from a study of blood T cell repertoires in COVID-19. Only in-frame clones appear in the TCRdb table, and some are missing; sequencing was by immunoSEQ multiplex PCR. Among around 15,000 clones, around 75% were seen once, and the ten largest hold roughly an eighth. CDR3 size: 14 residues. Germline V gives CDR1 SGHTA, CDR2 FQGNSA. The germline V and J ends were trimmed by 1 base and 12 bases, with 15 bases remaining between them. The chain links TRBV7-2 to TRBJ2-2, with D possibly TRBD1 on 5 matching bases. This sequence originates from a man aged 60 to 75 with acute or convalescent COVID-19. Sample: peripheral blood. CDR3 in DNA: TGTGCCAGCAGCTTAGATGGGGCTGTCGCCCAGCTGTTTTTT. Its translation: CASSLDGAVAQLFF.